This TCR beta chain was captured by sequencing in a study of shared clonotypes between healthy human individuals. Across the study: There were three CD4 naive, three CD4 memory, two CD8 naive and one CD8 memory plates per donor.

Generated by immunoSEQ multiplex PCR, the TCRdb table keeps only in-frame clones and is missing some. The repertoire includes some 1,900,000 clones, about 95% of them detected once, and roughly 1% sits in the top ten. Naive CD8 populations comprised CD45RO-negative cells positively selected for CCR7, excluding terminally differentiated effector memory CD45RA+ cells. Trimming took 8 bases from V and 8 from J, leaving 10 bases between them. The CDR3 spans 11 residues. From germline, CDR1 is PRHDT and CDR2 FYEKMQ (reference sequence). A note on this clone: As yet, its antigen is unknown.

Overall study results and limits: Naive CD4 clonotypes overlapped across a few donors at roughly 5%.

Sequencing used naive CD8+ T cells sorted from blood. The sequence was collected from a man aged 18 to 29 in good health. The chain uses TRBV13 and TRBJ2-1, with D uncertain. This CDR3 reads CASGLWDEQFF. The DNA of the CDR3 is TGTGCCAGCGGGTTGTGGGATGAGCAGTTCTTC.